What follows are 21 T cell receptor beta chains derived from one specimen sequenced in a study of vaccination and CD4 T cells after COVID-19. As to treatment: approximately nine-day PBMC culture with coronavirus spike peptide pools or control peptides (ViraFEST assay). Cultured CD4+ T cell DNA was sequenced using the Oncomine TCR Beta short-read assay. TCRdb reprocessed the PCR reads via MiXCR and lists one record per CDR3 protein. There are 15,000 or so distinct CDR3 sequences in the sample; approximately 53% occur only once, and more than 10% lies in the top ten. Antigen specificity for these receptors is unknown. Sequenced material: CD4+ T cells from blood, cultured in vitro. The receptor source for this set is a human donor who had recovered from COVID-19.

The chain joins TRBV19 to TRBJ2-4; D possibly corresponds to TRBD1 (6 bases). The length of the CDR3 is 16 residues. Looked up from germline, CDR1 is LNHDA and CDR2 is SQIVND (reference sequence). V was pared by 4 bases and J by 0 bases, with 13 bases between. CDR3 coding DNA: TGTGCCAGTAGTACCGACAGGAAAATAGCCAAAAACATTCAGTACTTC. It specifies CASSTDRKIAKNIQYF. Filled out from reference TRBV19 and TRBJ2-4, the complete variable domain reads DGGITQSPKYLFRKEGQNVTLSCEQNLNHDAMYWYRQDPGQGLRLIYYSQIVNDFQKGDIAEGYSVSREKKESFPLTVTSAQKNPTAFYLCASSTDRKIAKNIQYFGAGTRLSVL.

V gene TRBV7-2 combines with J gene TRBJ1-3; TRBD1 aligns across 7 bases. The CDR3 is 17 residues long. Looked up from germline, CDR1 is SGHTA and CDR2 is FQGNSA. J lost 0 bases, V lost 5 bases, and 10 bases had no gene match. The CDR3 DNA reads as TGTGCCAGCAGCCCCAGACAGGGCCTTCGCTCTGGAAACACCATATATTTT. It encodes CASSPRQGLRSGNTIYF.

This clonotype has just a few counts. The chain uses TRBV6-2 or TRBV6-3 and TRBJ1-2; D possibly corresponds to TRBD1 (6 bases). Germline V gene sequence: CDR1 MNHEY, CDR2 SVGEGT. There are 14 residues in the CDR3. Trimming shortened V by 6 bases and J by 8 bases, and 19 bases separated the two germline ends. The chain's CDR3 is CASSRGGLLVGYTF. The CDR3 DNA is TGTGCCAGCAGCCGCGGGGGGCTGCTGGTAGGCTACACCTTC.

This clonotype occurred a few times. The CDR3 sequence is CASSYGQAAYEQYF. The CDR3 bases are TGTGCCAGCAGTTACGGTCAGGCGGCCTACGAGCAGTACTTC. The genes are TRBV6-5 and TRBJ2-7; D ambiguous. V lost 2 bases to trimming and J lost 2 bases, with 10 bases between them. Germline V gene lookup returns CDR1 MNHEY and CDR2 SVGAGI. The CDR3 contains 14 residues.

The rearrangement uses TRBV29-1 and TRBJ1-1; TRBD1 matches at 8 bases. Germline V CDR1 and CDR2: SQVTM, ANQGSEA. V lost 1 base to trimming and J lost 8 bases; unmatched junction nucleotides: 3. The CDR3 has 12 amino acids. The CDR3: CSVEGGDREAFF. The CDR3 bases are TGCAGCGTTGAAGGGGGGGACAGGGAAGCTTTCTTT.

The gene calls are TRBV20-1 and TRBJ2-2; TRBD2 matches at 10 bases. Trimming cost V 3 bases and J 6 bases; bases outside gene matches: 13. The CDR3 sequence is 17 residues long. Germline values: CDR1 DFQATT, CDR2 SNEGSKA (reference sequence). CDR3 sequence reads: CSASGPLSSGSAGELFF. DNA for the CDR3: TGCAGTGCTAGTGGCCCCCTGTCTAGCGGGAGTGCCGGGGAGCTGTTTTTT.

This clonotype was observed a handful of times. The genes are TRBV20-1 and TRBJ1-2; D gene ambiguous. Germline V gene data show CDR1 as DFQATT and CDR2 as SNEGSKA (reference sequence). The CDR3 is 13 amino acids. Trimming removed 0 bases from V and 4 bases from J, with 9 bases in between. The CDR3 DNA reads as TGCAGTGCTAGAGATGTGGACGGCTATGGCTACACCTTC. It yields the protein CSARDVDGYGYTF.

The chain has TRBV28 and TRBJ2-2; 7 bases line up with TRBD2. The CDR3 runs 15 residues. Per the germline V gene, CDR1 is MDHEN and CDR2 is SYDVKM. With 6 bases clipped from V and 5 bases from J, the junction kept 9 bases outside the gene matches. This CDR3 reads CASRAGAAGTGELFF. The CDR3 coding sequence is TGTGCCAGCAGGGCGGGTGCAGCGGGGACCGGGGAGCTGTTTTTT. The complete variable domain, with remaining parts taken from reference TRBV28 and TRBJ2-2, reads DVKVTQSSRYLVKRTGEKVFLECVQDMDHENMFWYRQDPGLGLRLIYFSYDVKMKEKGDIPEGYSVSREKKERFSLILESASTNQTSMYLCASRAGAAGTGELFFGEGSRLTVL.

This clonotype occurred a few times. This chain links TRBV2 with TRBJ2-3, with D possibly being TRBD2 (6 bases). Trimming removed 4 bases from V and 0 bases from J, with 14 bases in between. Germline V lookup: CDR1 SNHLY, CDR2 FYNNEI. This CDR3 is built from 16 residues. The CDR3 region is CASSGAGTTSTDTQYF. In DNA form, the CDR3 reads TGTGCCAGCAGTGGGGCGGGAACAACTAGCACAGATACGCAGTATTTT.

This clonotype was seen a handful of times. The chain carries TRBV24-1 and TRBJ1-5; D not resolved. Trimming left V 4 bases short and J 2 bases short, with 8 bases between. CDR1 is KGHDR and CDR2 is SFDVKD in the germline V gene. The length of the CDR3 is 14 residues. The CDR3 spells CATSEAGGNQPQHF. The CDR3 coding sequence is TGTGCCACCAGTGAGGCGGGAGGCAATCAGCCCCAGCATTTT.

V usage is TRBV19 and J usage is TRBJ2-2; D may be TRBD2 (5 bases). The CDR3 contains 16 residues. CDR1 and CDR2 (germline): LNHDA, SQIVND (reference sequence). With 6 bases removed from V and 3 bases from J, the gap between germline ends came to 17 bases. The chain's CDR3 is CASRVMVATYTGELFF. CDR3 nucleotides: TGTGCCAGTAGGGTCATGGTAGCGACATACACCGGGGAGCTGTTTTTT.

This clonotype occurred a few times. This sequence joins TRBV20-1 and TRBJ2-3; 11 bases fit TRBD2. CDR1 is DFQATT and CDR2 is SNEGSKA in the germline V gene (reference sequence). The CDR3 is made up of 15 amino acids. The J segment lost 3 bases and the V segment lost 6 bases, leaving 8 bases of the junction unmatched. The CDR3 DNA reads TGCAGTGCGGCACTAGCGGGAGATCAAACAGATACGCAGTATTTT. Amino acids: CSAALAGDQTDTQYF.

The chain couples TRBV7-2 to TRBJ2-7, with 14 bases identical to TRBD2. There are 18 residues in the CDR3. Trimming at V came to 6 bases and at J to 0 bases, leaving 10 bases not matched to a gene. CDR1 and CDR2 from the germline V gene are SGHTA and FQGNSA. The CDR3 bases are TGTGCCAGCAGTTCGGGACTAGCGGGAGAATGGGGCTCCTACGAGCAGTACTTC. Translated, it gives CASSSGLAGEWGSYEQYF.

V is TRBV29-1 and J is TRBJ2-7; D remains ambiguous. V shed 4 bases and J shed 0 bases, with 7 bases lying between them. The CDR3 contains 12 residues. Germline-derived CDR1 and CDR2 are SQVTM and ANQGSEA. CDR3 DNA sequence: TGCAGCGTTGCTCAAAGCTCCTACGAGCAGTACTTC. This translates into CSVAQSSYEQYF.

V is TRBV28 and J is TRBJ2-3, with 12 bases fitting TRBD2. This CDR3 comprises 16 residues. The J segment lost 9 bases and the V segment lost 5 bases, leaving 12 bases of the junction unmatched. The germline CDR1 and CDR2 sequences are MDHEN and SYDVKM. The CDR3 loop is CASSTRTSGIESTQYF. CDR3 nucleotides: TGTGCCAGCAGTACAAGGACTAGCGGGATCGAGAGCACGCAGTATTTT.

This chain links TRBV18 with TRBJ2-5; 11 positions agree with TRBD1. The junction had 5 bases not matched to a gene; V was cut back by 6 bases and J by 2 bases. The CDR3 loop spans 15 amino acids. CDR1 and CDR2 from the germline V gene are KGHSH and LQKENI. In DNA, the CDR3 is TGTGCCAGCTCCCTGGGGACAGGGGGACAAGAGACCCAGTACTTC. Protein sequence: CASSLGTGGQETQYF. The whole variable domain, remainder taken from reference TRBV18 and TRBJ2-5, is NAGVMQNPRHLVRRRGQEARLRCSPMKGHSHVYWYRQLPEEGLKFMVYLQKENIIDESGMPKERFSAEFPKEGPSILRIQQVVRGDSAAYFCASSLGTGGQETQYFGPGTRLLVL.

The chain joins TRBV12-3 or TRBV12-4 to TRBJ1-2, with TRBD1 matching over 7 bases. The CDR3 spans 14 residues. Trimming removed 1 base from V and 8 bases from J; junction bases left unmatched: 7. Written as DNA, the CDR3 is TGTGCCAGCAGTTTAGAGGGGGCGGGGAAGGGCTACACCTTC. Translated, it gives CASSLEGAGKGYTF.

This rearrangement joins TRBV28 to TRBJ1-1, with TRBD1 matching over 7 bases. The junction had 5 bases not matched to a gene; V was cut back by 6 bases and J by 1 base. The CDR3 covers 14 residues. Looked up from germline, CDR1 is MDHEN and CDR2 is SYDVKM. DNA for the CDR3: TGTGCCAGCAGGCGAGGGGGCACGAACACTGAAGCTTTCTTT. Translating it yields CASRRGGTNTEAFF.

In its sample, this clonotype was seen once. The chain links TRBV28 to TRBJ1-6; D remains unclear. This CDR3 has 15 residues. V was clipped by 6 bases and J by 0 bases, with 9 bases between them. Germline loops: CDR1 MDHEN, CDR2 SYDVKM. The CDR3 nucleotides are TGTGCCAGCAGGCCCCCCAGCTCCTATAATTCACCCCTCCACTTT. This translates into CASRPPSSYNSPLHF.

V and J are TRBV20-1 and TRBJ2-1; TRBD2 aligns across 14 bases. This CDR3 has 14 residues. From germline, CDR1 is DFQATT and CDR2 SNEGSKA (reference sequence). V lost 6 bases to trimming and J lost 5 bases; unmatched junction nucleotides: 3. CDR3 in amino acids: CSAEGLAGDNEQFF. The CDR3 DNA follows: TGCAGTGCAGAGGGACTAGCGGGAGACAATGAGCAGTTCTTC.

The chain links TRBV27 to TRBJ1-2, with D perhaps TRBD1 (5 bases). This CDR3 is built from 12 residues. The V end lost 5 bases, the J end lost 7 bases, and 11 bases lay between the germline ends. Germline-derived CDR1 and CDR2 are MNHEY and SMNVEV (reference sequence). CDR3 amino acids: CASSVTGAGYTF. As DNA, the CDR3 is TGTGCCAGCAGTGTTACCGGGGCTGGCTACACCTTC.